A selection of T cell receptor beta chains follows, all from one sample in a study of cytomegalovirus exposure and HLA in healthy donors. The protocol was immunoSEQ multiplex PCR, while the TCRdb copy is restricted to in-frame clones and leaves out a portion. Of approximately 150,000 clones in the sample, approximately 87% were seen once. The sequenced sample was PBMCs. The receptors shown here come from a woman in her thirties in good health and CMV-seronegative. Both conserved end residues are part of each CDR3. A D gene is named only where the DNA matches it firmly. Size is stated for part of the rows, as once, few or many counts, or as a class when the clone is expanded.

>TRBJ2-5|NA|NA|TRBV14
TGTGCCAGCAGCCCCGGTGTTAGCTCCCAAGAGACCCAGTACTTC
CASSPGVSSQETQYF
>TRBJ1-3|NA|NA|TRBV11-2
TGTGCCAGCAGCTTAGTGGGGGGCTCTGGAAACACCATATATTTT
CASSLVGGSGNTIYF
>TRBJ1-2|TRBD1|NA|TRBV7-9
TGTGCCAGCAGCTTAGGACAGGGATGGGGCTACACCTTC
CASSLGQGWGYTF
>TRBJ2-3|NA|NA|TRBV12-5
TGTGCTAGTGGTTTGGTTAGCTTTGCAAATACGCAGTATTTT
CASGLVSFANTQYF
>TRBJ2-2|TRBD1|NA|TRBV2
TGTGCCAGCGGAGAACAGGGGGATTTGTTCACCGGGGAGCTGTTTTTT
CASGEQGDLFTGELFF
>TRBJ2-2|TRBD1|NA|TRBV10-3
TGTGCCATCAGTAGCGCTAAGGGGGCCGGCACCGGGGAGCTGTTTTTT
CAISSAKGAGTGELFF
>TRBJ1-1|TRBD1|NA|TRBV6-1
TGTGCCAGCAGTGATGGGTTCAGGGGGTTGGGCACTGAAGCTTTCTTT
CASSDGFRGLGTEAFF
>TRBJ1-2|TRBD1|NA|TRBV5-1
TGCGCCAGCAGCTTGGCAGGGGGCTCTTTACAGGATGGCTACACCTTC
CASSLAGGSLQDGYTF
>TRBJ2-2|TRBD1|NA|TRBV5-6
TGTGCCAGCAGCCCGGACAGGGGATGGTTTACCGGGGAGCTGTTTTTT
CASSPDRGWFTGELFF
>TRBJ2-2|NA|NA|TRBV4-1
TGCGCCAGCAGCCTGCGGGACTCCAAACTCCCGGGGGAGCTGTTTTTT
CASSLRDSKLPGELFF
>TRBJ1-2|NA|few|TRBV5-4
TGTGCCAGCAGCTTAGTTGACCAGGGTGGCTACACCTTC
CASSLVDQGGYTF
>TRBJ2-7|TRBD1|NA|TRBV6-5
TGTGCCAGCAGGGAAACAGGGGACTACGAGCAGTACTTC
CASRETGDYEQYF
>TRBJ2-7|NA|NA|TRBV5-6
TGTGCCAGCAGCTTGGTTGGTAGCGGTCACTCCTACGAGCAGTACTTC
CASSLVGSGHSYEQYF
>TRBJ1-5|TRBD1|NA|TRBV6-1
TGTGCCAGCAGTGAAGGGTCGACAGGGGTCGTTCAGCCCCAGCATTTT
CASSEGSTGVVQPQHF
>TRBJ1-3|NA|NA|TRBV6-1
TGTGCCAGCAGTGTGCCGCGGGGGTCCCTTGATGGAAACACCATATATTTT
CASSVPRGSLDGNTIYF
>TRBJ2-7|NA|NA|TRBV5-1
TGCGCCAGCAGCTTGCAGGGTACCGACTACGAGCAGTACTTC
CASSLQGTDYEQYF
>TRBJ1-3|TRBD1|NA|TRBV29-1
TGCAGCGTTGATTGGGGACAGGGAAGCTCTGGAAACACCATATATTTT
CSVDWGQGSSGNTIYF
>TRBJ2-7|TRBD2|NA|TRBV7-9
TGTGCCAGCAGCTTAGTAGCGGGGGGCACCTACGAGCAGTACTTC
CASSLVAGGTYEQYF
>TRBJ1-2|TRBD1|once|TRBV5-1
TGCGCCAGCAGCGTCGGGACAGGCGGGAATGGCTACACCTTC
CASSVGTGGNGYTF
>TRBJ2-1|NA|NA|TRBV27
TGTGCCAGCAGTTGGTTTAGCTCCTACAATGAGCAGTTCTTC
CASSWFSSYNEQFF